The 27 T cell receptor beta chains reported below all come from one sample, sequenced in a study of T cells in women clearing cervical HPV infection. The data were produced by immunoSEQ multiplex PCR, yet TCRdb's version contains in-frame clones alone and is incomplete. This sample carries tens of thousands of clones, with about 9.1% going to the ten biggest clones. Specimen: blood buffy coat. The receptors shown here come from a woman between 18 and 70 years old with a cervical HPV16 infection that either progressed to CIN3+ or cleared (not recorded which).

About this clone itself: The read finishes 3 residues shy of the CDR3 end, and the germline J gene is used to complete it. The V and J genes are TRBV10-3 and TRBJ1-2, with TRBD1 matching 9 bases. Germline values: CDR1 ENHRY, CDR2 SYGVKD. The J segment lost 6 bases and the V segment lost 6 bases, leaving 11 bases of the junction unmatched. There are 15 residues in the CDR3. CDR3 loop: CAISGNPQGANGYTF. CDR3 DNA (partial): TGTGCCATCAGCGGTAACCCACAGGGGGCTAATGGC.

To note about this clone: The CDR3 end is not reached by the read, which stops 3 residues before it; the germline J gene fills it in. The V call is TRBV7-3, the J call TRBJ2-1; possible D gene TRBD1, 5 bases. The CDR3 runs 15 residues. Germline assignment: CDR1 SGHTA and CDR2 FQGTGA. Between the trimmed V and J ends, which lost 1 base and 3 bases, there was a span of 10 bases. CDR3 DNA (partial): TGTGCCAGCAGCTTAAGTAGGGGTGGCTACAATGAG. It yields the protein CASSLSRGGYNE. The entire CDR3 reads CASSLSRGGYNEQFF.

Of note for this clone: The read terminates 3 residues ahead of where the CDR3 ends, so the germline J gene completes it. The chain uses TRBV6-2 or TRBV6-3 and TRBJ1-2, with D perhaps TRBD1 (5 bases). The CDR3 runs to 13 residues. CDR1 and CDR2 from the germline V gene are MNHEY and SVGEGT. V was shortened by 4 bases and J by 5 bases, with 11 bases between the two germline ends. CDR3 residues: CASSSSGSYGYTF. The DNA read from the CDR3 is TGTGCCAGCAGTTCCTCAGGGTCATATGGC.

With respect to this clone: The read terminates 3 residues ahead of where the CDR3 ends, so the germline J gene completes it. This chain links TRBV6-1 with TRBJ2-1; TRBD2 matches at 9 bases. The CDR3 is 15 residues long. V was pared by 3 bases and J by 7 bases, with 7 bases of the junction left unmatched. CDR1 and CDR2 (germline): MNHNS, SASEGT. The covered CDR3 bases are TGTGCCAGCAGTGAGCTAGCGGGAACGGGGAATGAG. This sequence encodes CASSELAGTGNE. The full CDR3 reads CASSELAGTGNEQFF.

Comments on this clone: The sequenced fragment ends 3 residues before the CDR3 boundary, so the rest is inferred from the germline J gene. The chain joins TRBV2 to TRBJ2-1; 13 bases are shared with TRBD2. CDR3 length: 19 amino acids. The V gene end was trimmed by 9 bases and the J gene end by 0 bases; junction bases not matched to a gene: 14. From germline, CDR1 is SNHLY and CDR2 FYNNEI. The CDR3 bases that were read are TGTGCCAGTGAGGGGACTAGCGGGAATCTAAGTAGCTCCTACAATGAG. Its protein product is CASEGTSGNLSSSYNE. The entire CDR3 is CASEGTSGNLSSSYNEQFF.

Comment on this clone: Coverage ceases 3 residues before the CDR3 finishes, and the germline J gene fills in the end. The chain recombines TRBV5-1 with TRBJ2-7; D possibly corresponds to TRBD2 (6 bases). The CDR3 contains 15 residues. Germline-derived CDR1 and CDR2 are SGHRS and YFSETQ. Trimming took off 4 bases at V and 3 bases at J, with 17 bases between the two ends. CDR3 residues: CASSPGLLSNYEQYF. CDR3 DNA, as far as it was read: TGCGCCAGCAGCCCTGGACTACTATCAAACTACGAG.

CDR3 residues: CASSLGGNDYTF. The CDR3 bases that were read are TGTGCCAGCAGCTTAGGGGGCAATGAC. The V and J genes are TRBV7-9 and TRBJ1-2; D is perhaps TRBD1 (5 bases). The read terminates 3 residues before the CDR3 end, so the remaining end is supplied by the germline J gene. Per the germline V gene, CDR1 is SEHNR and CDR2 is FQNEAQ (reference sequence). CDR3 size: 12 residues.

The sequenced part of the CDR3 DNA is TGCGCCAGCAGTGACCAGGCGAACACTGAA. Translating it yields CASSDQANTE. The complete CDR3 sequence is CASSDQANTEAFF. The gene calls are TRBV10-1 and TRBJ1-1; unclear D gene. The missing CDR3 end, 3 residues past where the read stops, is filled in from the germline J gene. This CDR3 spans 13 amino acids. The V gene's germline CDR1 is WNHNN and CDR2 SYGVQD (reference sequence). V was trimmed by 3 bases and J by 1 base, leaving 6 bases between them.

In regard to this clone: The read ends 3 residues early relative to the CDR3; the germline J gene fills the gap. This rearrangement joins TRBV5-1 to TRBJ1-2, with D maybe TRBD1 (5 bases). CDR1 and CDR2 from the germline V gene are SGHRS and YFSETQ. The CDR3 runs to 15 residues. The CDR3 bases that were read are TGCGCCAGCAGCTGGGGCCAGGCTGGGGTGGGCGGC. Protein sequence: CASSWGQAGVGG. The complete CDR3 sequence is CASSWGQAGVGGYTF.

The CDR3 reads CASSDPGLKVDTQYF. The CDR3 DNA, read in part, is TGTGCCAGTAGTGACCCGGGACTCAAGGTAGATACG. The rearrangement uses TRBV19 and TRBJ2-3; possibly TRBD2 for D (6 bases). The sequenced fragment ends 3 residues before the CDR3 boundary, so the rest is inferred from the germline J gene. Trimming took off 5 bases at V and 5 bases at J, with 17 bases between the two ends. The germline gives CDR1 LNHDA, CDR2 SQIVND (reference sequence). This CDR3 region has 15 residues.

Partial CDR3 DNA: TGTGCCAGCACCTTAGCGGGGGCCTACTACAATGAG. Residues: CASTLAGAYYNE. The entire CDR3 reads CASTLAGAYYNEQFF. The chain has TRBV6-2 or TRBV6-3 and TRBJ2-1, with TRBD2 matching over 9 bases. The read falls 3 residues short of the CDR3 end, and the missing part is taken from the germline J gene. V shed 7 bases, J shed 3 bases, and the junction held 7 bases outside the gene matches. CDR1 MNHEY and CDR2 SVGEGT come from the germline V gene. This CDR3 spans 15 amino acids.

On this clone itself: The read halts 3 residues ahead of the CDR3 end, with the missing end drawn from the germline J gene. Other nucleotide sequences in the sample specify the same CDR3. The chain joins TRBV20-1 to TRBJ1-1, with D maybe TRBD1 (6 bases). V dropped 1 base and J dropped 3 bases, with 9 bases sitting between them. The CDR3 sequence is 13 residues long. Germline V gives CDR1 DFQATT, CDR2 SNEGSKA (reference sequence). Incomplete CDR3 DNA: TGCAGTGCTAGAGGGCAGGGGTACACTGAA. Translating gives CSARGQGYTE. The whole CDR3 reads CSARGQGYTEAFF.

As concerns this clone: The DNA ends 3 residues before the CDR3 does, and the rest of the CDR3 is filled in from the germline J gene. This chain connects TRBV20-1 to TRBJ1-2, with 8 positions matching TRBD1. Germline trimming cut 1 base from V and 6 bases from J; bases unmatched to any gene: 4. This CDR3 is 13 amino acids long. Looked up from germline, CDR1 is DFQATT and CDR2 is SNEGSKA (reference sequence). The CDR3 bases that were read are TGCAGTGCTAGAGCTGAGACAGGGGATGGC. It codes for CSARAETGDG. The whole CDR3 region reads CSARAETGDGYTF.

The CDR3 is CARSCRGIGGCEQYF. Partial CDR3 DNA: TGTGCCAGAAGCTGTAGGGGTATTGGGGGGTGCGAG. The rearrangement uses TRBV5-3 and TRBJ2-7; possibly TRBD2 for D (6 bases). The read comes to an end 3 residues before the CDR3 does, leaving the germline J gene to fill in the end. TRBV5-3 is an ORF; its function is uncertain. This CDR3 comprises 15 residues. V was trimmed by 3 bases and J by 6 bases, leaving 19 bases between them.

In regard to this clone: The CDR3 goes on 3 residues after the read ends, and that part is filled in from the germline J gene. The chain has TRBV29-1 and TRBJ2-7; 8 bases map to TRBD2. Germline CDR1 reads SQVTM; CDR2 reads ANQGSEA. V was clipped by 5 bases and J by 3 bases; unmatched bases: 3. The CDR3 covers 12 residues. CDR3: CSVLLAGYEQYF. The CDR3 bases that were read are TGCAGCGTTCTTCTAGCGGGCTACGAG.

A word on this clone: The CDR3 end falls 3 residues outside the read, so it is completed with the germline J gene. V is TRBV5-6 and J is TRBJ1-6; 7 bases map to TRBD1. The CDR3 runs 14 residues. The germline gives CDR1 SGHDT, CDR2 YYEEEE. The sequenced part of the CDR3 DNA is TGTGCCAGCAGCTTGGCAACATCGACAGGGCCC. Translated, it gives CASSLATSTGP. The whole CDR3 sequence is CASSLATSTGPLHF.

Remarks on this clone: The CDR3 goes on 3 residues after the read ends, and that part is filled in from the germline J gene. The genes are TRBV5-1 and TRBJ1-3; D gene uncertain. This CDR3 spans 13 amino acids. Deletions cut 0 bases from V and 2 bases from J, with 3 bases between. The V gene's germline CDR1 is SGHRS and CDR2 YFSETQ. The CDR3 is CASSLAAGNTIYF. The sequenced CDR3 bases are TGCGCCAGCAGCTTGGCAGCTGGAAACACC.

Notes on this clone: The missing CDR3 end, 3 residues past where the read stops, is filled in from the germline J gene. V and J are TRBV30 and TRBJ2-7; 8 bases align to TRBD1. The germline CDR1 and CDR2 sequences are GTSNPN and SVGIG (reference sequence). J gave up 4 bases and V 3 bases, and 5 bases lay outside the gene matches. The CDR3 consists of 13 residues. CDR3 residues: CAWRRQGAYEQYF. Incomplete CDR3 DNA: TGTGCCTGGAGGAGGCAGGGGGCGTACGAG.

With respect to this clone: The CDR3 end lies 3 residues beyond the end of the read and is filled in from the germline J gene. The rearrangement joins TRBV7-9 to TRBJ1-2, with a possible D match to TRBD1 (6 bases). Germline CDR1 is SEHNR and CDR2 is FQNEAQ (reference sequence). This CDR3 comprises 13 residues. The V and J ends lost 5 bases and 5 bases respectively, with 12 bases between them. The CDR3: CASSQGQGYGYTF. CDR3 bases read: TGTGCCAGCAGCCAAGGGCAGGGGTATGGC.

The covered CDR3 bases are TGCGCCAGCAGCTATGGACTAGCGGGGGGTCCCTACGAG. Encoded protein: CASSYGLAGGPYE. The complete CDR3 reads CASSYGLAGGPYEQYF. The J gene is TRBJ2-7, the V gene TRBV5-1; 14 bases agree with TRBD2. The missing CDR3 end, 3 residues past where the read stops, is filled in from the germline J gene. The germline gives CDR1 SGHRS, CDR2 YFSETQ. Unmatched junction bases numbered 4, after V lost 3 bases and J lost 2 bases. The CDR3 contains 16 residues.

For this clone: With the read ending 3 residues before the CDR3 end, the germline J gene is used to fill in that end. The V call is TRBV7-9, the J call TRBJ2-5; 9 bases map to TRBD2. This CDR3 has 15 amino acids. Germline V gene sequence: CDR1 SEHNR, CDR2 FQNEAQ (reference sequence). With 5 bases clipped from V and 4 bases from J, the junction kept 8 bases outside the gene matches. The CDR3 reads CASSPRRGLAETQYF. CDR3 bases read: TGTGCCAGCAGCCCGAGACGGGGACTAGCAGAGACC.

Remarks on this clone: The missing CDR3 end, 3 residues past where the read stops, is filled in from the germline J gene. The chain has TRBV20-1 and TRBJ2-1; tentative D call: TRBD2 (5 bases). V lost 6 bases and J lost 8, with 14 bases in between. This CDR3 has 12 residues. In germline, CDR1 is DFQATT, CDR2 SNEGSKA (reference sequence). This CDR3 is CSAPDRADEQFF. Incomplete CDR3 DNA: TGCAGTGCGCCCGATAGAGCGGATGAG.

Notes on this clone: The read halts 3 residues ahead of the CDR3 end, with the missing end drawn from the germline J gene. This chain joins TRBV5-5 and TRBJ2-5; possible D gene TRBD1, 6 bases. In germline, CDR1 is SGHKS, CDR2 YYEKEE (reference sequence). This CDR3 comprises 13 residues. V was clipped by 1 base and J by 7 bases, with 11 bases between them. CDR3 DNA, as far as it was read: TGTGCCAGCAGCTTGCAGGGGCCCGGGACC. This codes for CASSLQGPGT. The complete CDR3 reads CASSLQGPGTQYF. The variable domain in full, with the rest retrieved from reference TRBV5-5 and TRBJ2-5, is DAGVTQSPTHLIKTRGQQVTLRCSPISGHKSVSWYQQVLGQGPQFIFQYYEKEERGRGNFPDRFSARQFPNYSSELNVNALLLGDSALYLCASSLQGPGTQYFGPGTRLLVL.

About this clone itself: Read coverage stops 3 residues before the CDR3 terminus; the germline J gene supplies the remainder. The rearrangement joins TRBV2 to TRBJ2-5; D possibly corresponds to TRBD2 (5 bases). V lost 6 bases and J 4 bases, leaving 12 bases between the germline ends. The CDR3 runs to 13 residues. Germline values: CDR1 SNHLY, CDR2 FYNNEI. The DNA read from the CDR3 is TGTGCCAGCAGGGAGGCGGGTGGAGAGACC. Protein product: CASREAGGET. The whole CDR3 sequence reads CASREAGGETQYF.

The CDR3 is CASSYRQGGSFEQFF. Incomplete CDR3 DNA: TGTGCCAGCAGCTATCGGCAGGGGGGCTCCTTTGAG. This sequence joins TRBV5-5 and TRBJ2-1; tentative D call: TRBD1 (7 bases). Coverage ceases 3 residues before the CDR3 finishes, and the germline J gene fills in the end. Per the germline V gene, CDR1 is SGHKS and CDR2 is YYEKEE (reference sequence). V was shortened by 3 bases and J by 9 bases, with 19 bases between the two germline ends. The CDR3 loop spans 15 amino acids. The full variable domain, rest sourced from reference TRBV5-5 and TRBJ2-1, is DAGVTQSPTHLIKTRGQQVTLRCSPISGHKSVSWYQQVLGQGPQFIFQYYEKEERGRGNFPDRFSARQFPNYSSELNVNALLLGDSALYLCASSYRQGGSFEQFFGPGTRLTVL.

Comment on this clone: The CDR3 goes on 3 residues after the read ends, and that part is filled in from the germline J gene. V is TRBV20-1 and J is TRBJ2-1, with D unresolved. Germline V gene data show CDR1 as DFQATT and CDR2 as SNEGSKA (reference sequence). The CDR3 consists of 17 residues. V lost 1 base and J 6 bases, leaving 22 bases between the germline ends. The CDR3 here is CSARGLISWASFNEQFF. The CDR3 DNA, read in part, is TGCAGTGCTAGAGGGCTCATTTCCTGGGCCAGTTTCAATGAG.

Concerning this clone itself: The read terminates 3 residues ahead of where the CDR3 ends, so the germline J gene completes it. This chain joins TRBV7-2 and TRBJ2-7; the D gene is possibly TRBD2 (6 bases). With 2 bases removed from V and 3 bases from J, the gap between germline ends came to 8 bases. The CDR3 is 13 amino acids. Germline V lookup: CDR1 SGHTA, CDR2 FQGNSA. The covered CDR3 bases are TGTGCCAGCAGCTTAAACGGGGGCTACGAG. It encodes CASSLNGGYE. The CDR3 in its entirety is CASSLNGGYEQYF.